A single sample is the source of the 22 T cell receptor beta chains below, sequenced in a study of T cell repertoires in cytomegalovirus infection. TCRdb re-called the reads with MiXCR, one entry per CDR3 protein. The table shows 350,000 to 500,000 distinct CDR3 sequences, with roughly 30% occurring only once. The sequencing input was PBMCs. The receptors were gathered from a human donor in good health (CMV status not recorded). Some clones in this sample may be carry-over from other donors' samples.

The sample holds one count of this clonotype. One junction end does not reproduce the germline sequence, and a read error may be involved. J is TRBJ2-5 and V is TRBV11-2; the D gene could be TRBD1 or TRBD2 (6 bases each). In germline, CDR1 is SGHAT, CDR2 FQNNGV. This CDR3 region has 15 residues. The CDR3 DNA reads as TGTGACAGCCTCTTTTGGGGGGCGCCCCAAGAGACCCAGTACTTC. Its protein is CDSLFWGAPQETQYF.

The chain carries TRBV7-8 and TRBJ1-4; no reliable D call. Germline CDR1 and CDR2: SGHVS and FQNEAQ. The CDR3 runs 15 residues. Trimming took off 1 base at V and 5 bases at J, with 11 bases between the two ends. The CDR3 nucleotides are TGTGCCAGCAGCTTAGACGGATCCAGAAATGAAAAACTGTTTTTT. Its protein product is CASSLDGSRNEKLFF.

The chain is built from TRBV6-8 and TRBJ2-3, with 10 nucleotides matching TRBD2. CDR1 is MNHGY, CDR2 SAAAGT, per germline. The CDR3 consists of 19 residues. V lost 2 bases and J lost 1; bases outside the gene matches: 12. In nucleotides, the CDR3 is TGTGCCAGCAGTTACGGGGGGATTGGGACTAGCGCCGGCACAGATACGCAGTATTTT. This gives the protein CASSYGGIGTSAGTDTQYF.

The chain is built from TRBV4-3 and TRBJ2-1; D perhaps matches TRBD2 (5 bases). The CDR3 spans 13 residues. The V gene lost 5 bases and the J gene lost 11 bases, with 16 bases spanning the gap. From germline, CDR1 is LGHNA and CDR2 YSLEER. As DNA, the CDR3 is TGCGCCAGCAGCGCAACCAGGACTGACAAGCAGTTCTTC. Its protein product is CASSATRTDKQFF.

This clonotype was seen a few times. The chain combines TRBV6-6 with TRBJ2-1; 8 bases fit TRBD2. This CDR3 is built from 14 residues. Germline trimming cut 2 bases from V and 7 bases from J; bases unmatched to any gene: 4. Germline V gene lookup returns CDR1 MNHNY and CDR2 SVGAGI (reference sequence). The CDR3 coding sequence is TGTGCCAGCAGTTACACCGGGGGGGAGAATGAGCAGTTCTTC. Protein: CASSYTGGENEQFF.

A few counts support this clonotype. CDR3 coding DNA: TGCAGTGCCGGGAAGTATGGCTACACCTTC. Its protein is CSAGKYGYTF. The chain uses TRBV20-1 and TRBJ1-2, with D unclear. Germline V CDR1 and CDR2: DFQATT, SNEGSKA (reference sequence). There are 10 residues in the CDR3. The V gene lost 6 bases and the J gene lost 5 bases, with 7 bases spanning the gap.

The chain has TRBV19 and TRBJ1-6; D is perhaps TRBD1 (5 bases). V gave up 5 bases and J gave up 7 bases, with 12 bases separating them. The germline V gene encodes CDR1 LNHDA and CDR2 SQIVND (reference sequence). CDR3 length: 14 residues. CDR3 nucleotides: TGTGCCAGTAGTTCTGGGGGACGGAATTCACCCCTCCACTTT. It encodes CASSSGGRNSPLHF.

The V and J genes are TRBV4-2 and TRBJ1-6; tentatively, D is TRBD1 (6 bases). The CDR3 has 17 amino acids. V gave up 1 base and J gave up 7 bases, with 17 bases separating them. Germline CDR1 LGHNA, CDR2 YNFKEQ. In nucleotides, the CDR3 is TGTGCCAGCAGCCAAGGGCCCCCGACAGGTCCAAATTCACCCCTCCACTTT. Protein product: CASSQGPPTGPNSPLHF.

This clonotype appeared a single time. The chain recombines TRBV2 with TRBJ2-7; no firm D call. Trimming took off 7 bases at V and 4 bases at J, with 8 bases between the two ends. This CDR3 spans 11 amino acids. Germline CDR1 and CDR2: SNHLY and FYNNEI. The CDR3 sequence is CASTPGYEQYF. For the CDR3, the DNA is TGTGCCAGCACCCCCGGATACGAGCAGTACTTC. Filled out from reference TRBV2 and TRBJ2-7, the complete variable domain reads EPEVTQTPSHQVTQMGQEVILRCVPISNHLYFYWYRQILGQKVEFLVSFYNNEISEKSEIFDDQFSVERPDGSNFTLKIRSTKLEDSAMYFCASTPGYEQYFGPGTRLTVT.

This clonotype appeared a few times. The V gene is TRBV5-1, the J gene TRBJ1-1; 7 bases are shared with TRBD1. Unmatched junction bases numbered 11, after V lost 4 bases and J lost 11 bases. The CDR3 runs to 13 residues. Germline assignment: CDR1 SGHRS and CDR2 YFSETQ. CDR3 sequence (DNA): TGCGCCAGCAGCCTCCGACCCCAGGGGGGTGCTTTCTTT. Translated, it gives CASSLRPQGGAFF.

The sample holds many counts of this clonotype. The chain combines TRBV7-2 with TRBJ2-7; 8 bases align to TRBD1. Germline V gene lookup returns CDR1 SGHTA and CDR2 FQGNSA. Trimming cost V 3 bases and J 0 bases; bases outside gene matches: 1. This CDR3 has 14 amino acids. The CDR3 loop reads CASSFTGGSYEQYF. The CDR3, as DNA: TGTGCCAGCAGCTTTACAGGGGGCTCCTACGAGCAGTACTTC.

The chain is built from TRBV12-3 or TRBV12-4 and TRBJ1-5, with D possibly being TRBD1 (6 bases). The CDR3 extends over 14 amino acids. V was pared by 3 bases and J by 6 bases, with 12 bases between. CDR3 DNA: TGTGCCAGCAGTTTTGGGACATCTAGTCAGCCCCAGCATTTT. Translated, it gives CASSFGTSSQPQHF.

This clonotype was seen once. The V and J genes are TRBV19 and TRBJ2-1, with 8 bases lining up with TRBD2. The germline V gene encodes CDR1 LNHDA and CDR2 SQIVND (reference sequence). The length of the CDR3 is 13 residues. V gave up 5 bases and J gave up 8 bases; unmatched junction bases: 5. The CDR3 DNA follows: TGTGCCAGTAGTGCGGGGGGCACATATGAGCAGTTCTTC. As protein: CASSAGGTYEQFF.

The V and J genes are TRBV5-1 and TRBJ1-1; D not certain. CDR1 and CDR2 (germline): SGHRS, YFSETQ. The CDR3 covers 14 residues. With 0 bases removed from V and 3 bases from J, the gap between germline ends came to 9 bases. CDR3 loop: CASSLDSPYTEAFF. As DNA, the CDR3 is TGCGCCAGCAGCTTGGACAGTCCGTACACTGAAGCTTTCTTT. The variable domain in full, with the rest retrieved from reference TRBV5-1 and TRBJ1-1, is KAGVTQTPRYLIKTRGQQVTLSCSPISGHRSVSWYQQTPGQGLQFLFEYFSETQRNKGNFPGRFSGRQFSNSRSEMNVSTLELGDSALYLCASSLDSPYTEAFFGQGTRLTVV.

In regard to this clonotype: This clone may be a read error of a much larger clone one base away. This sequence joins TRBV7-6 and TRBJ2-7; TRBD2 is a possible D gene (6 bases). Germline lookup yields CDR1 SGHVS and CDR2 FNYEAQ. This CDR3 has 15 residues. The V end was cut by 3 bases, the J end by 0 bases, with 12 bases between. CDR3 loop: CASSFRASDSYEQYF. DNA for the CDR3: TGTGCCAGCAGCTTTAGGGCTAGCGACTCCTACGAGCAGTACTTC.

This clonotype appeared a single time. The genes are TRBV12-3 or TRBV12-4 and TRBJ1-2; TRBD1 matches 9 bases. This CDR3 is built from 14 residues. Trimming removed 6 bases from V and 8 bases from J; junction bases left unmatched: 10. CDR3 sequence (DNA): TGTGCCAGCAGACAACGGGACAGGGACAGGGGCTACACCTTC. This translates into CASRQRDRDRGYTF.

The rearrangement links TRBV27 to TRBJ1-1; D unclear. Germline V gene sequence: CDR1 MNHEY, CDR2 SMNVEV (reference sequence). V lost 5 bases and J lost 1, with 11 bases in between. The CDR3 spans 14 residues. CDR3 amino acids: CASSTGRGNTEAFF. In nucleotides, the CDR3 is TGTGCCAGCAGTACCGGACGGGGGAACACTGAAGCTTTCTTT.

The chain combines TRBV11-2 with TRBJ1-2; tentatively, D is TRBD1 (5 bases). Trimming left V 1 base short and J 5 bases short, with 5 bases between. Germline assignment: CDR1 SGHAT and CDR2 FQNNGV. CDR3 length equals 12 residues. CDR3 amino acids: CASSLGQYGYTF. In nucleotides, the CDR3 is TGTGCCAGCAGCTTAGGACAGTATGGCTACACCTTC.

The chain couples TRBV3-1 to TRBJ2-1, with D hard to call. This CDR3 has 15 residues. Germline CDR1 LGHDT, CDR2 YNNKEL (reference sequence). The ends were cut back, 0 bases at V and 7 bases at J, with 13 bases in the middle. The CDR3 region has the DNA TGTGCCAGCAGCCAAGATGGTCTAGAAACAAATGAGCAGTTCTTC. It translates to CASSQDGLETNEQFF.

The chain employs TRBV12-2 and TRBJ2-1; TRBD1 was called by the table and not checked on the DNA. TRBV12-2 is a recognized pseudogene. The CDR3 totals 12 residues. The CDR3 DNA is TGTGGCAGCAGTTTCGGGGGAAATGAGCAGTTCTTC. Translated, it gives CGSSFGGNEQFF.

In this sample, this clonotype turned up many times. The rearrangement joins TRBV5-6 to TRBJ2-5; D not resolved. Germline CDR1 and CDR2: SGHDT and YYEEEE. The CDR3 is 14 residues long. Trimming took 0 bases from V and 0 from J, leaving 6 bases between them. The CDR3 here is CASSLEGYQETQYF. The DNA of the CDR3 is TGTGCCAGCAGCTTGGAGGGATACCAAGAGACCCAGTACTTC.

This clonotype was found a few times. V gene TRBV10-3 combines with J gene TRBJ2-5, with 9 bases lining up with TRBD2. V lost 3 bases to trimming and J lost 0 bases; unmatched junction nucleotides: 5. CDR1 and CDR2 (germline): ENHRY, SYGVKD. The CDR3 runs 16 residues. The CDR3 sequence is CAISDVSGGHQETQYF. CDR3 DNA sequence: TGTGCCATCAGTGATGTCAGCGGGGGGCACCAAGAGACCCAGTACTTC.